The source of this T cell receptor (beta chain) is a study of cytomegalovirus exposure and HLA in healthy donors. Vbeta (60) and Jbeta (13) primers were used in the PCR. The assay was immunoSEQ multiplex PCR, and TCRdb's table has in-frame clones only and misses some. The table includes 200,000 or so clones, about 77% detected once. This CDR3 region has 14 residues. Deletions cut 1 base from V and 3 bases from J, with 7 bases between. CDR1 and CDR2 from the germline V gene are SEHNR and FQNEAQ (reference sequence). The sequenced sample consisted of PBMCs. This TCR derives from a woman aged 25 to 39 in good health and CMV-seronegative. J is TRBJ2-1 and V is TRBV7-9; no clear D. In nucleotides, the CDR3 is TGTGCCAGCAGCTTAGGTACAGTCTACAATGAGCAGTTCTTC. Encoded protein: CASSLGTVYNEQFF.